This TCR beta chain was documented in a study of naive and memory T cell subsets (dated 2017 in TCRdb). As for the study more broadly: Sorted naive and memory T cell subsets from peripheral blood were analyzed in the study using a UMI-based, open-source pipeline for TCR alpha and beta sequencing. IgG serology results and the functional CMV T cell responses were in complete agreement. RNA was DNase-treated and reverse transcribed with TCR constant-region primers, mostly using SuperScript III.

The CDR3 covers 12 residues, taking in both the cysteine and the phenylalanine. CDR3 DNA is the only sequence kept; it has 36 bases, read in frame from the first base. V gives up 7 bases and J gives up 0 bases, and the segment between their germline ends measures 10 bases. Per the germline V gene, SQVTM is the CDR1 and ANQGSEA is the CDR2. What the research found in general, with its limitations: TCR abundance followed a power law whose exponent differed between naive and memory subsets but was consistent across the three individuals. No ground truth was available to validate the repertoire findings for the naive and memory subsets. Single alpha or beta chain sequences, rather than paired alpha/beta receptors, were used to define clonotypes. RNA-based TCR counts may be affected by expression changes linked to T cell activation and differentiation. Following error correction, more than 95% of naive TCR sequences occurred only once, which made naive abundance distributions much steeper than those of memory subsets. In both CD4 and CD8 cells, the Gini index increased while Shannon and inverse Simpson diversity decreased from naive through CM, EM and EMRA.

A word on this clonotype: Its antigen is currently not known. Base qualities are not at hand, and no much larger clone is one base apart.

Separate amplification of TCR alpha and beta chain libraries was performed from the second PCR step onward. Donor CMV status was determined by IFNgamma production from CD4+ T cells after overnight stimulation of fresh PBMCs with CMV viral lysate. CD4 T cells were positively selected using Miltenyi beads, after which CD8 T cells were positively selected from the CD4-negative fraction. Cells were stained for CD3, CD4, CD8, CD45RA, CD27 and a live/dead dye and were sorted on a BD Aria II into four subsets based on CD45RA and CD27. Blood came from a few healthy volunteers, each fractionated into CD4 and CD8 T cells and then into four differentiation subsets. Approximately 110 ml of peripheral blood was taken from each donor, and PBMC were separated by density-gradient centrifugation on Ficoll-Paque PLUS. After sorting, cells were lysed in RLT buffer, RNA was extracted using a Qiagen RNeasy kit, and the extracted RNA was stored at -80 degrees C.

The library relied on UMI-ligation and nested PCR. The beta constant-region primer consisted of an equimolar mixture of two oligonucleotides that together covered TRBC1 and TRBC2. A single-stranded oligonucleotide bearing the SP2 primer plus a 12-nucleotide UMI was ligated onto the 3' end of the cDNA by T4 RNA ligase 1. The ligated cDNA went through four rounds of PCR with nested alpha and beta constant-region primers together with the SP2 primer. Incubation of the ligation reaction was carried out at 16 degrees C for roughly 18-24 hours. To avoid over-amplification, PCR2 was usually performed as a SYBR Green qPCR and halted once a predetermined threshold was reached. Apart from the first purification, every purification step used Agencourt AMPure XP magnetic beads. Library amounts were measured by Qubit and library quality was assessed on a TapeStation, where the main peak was expected at around 650 bp. The pooled libraries were sequenced on an Illumina MiSeq using v2 2x251 paired-end kits, which usually yielded roughly 0.85-2.2 million reads per sample. Libraries were pooled at around 4 nM per sample, and about 4.5-7% PhiX was added to improve cluster recognition. As for how the authors treated the data: Decombinator assigned V and J genes to Demultiplexor-processed FASTQ reads by tag matching, allowing a single base-pair mismatch. Collapsinator relied on UMIs to fix sequencing errors as well as frequency errors caused by PCR heterogeneity. CDR3Translator translated TCRs and extracted CDR3s from the conserved cysteine to the FGXG phenylalanine, flagging non-productive sequences. Repertoires were subsampled to equal numbers of UMI-defined TCRs before Gini, Shannon entropy and inverse Simpson indices were calculated. Within the linear range, a power law was fitted by maximum likelihood to the distributions of clonotype abundance. For one naive CD8 sample, the pipeline and MIGEC produced similar UMI counts, unique TCR numbers and clonal distributions. The repertoires were searched for approximately 7,000 CMV-associated CDR3 sequences that had been compiled from VDJdb and a published dataset. In-frame beta chains were kept once TCRdb had trimmed the public reads at Q25 with fastp and called clones with MiXCR. Rows with a matching CDR3 protein are joined into one entry that keeps the most common DNA and genes. Clone size and V and J calls follow TCRdb, not the original study. The sample data list roughly 91,000 distinct CDR3 sequences, and under 15% of these were observed just once. In total, the top ten clones hold 0.75% to 1% of the sample.

The source is a human donor in good health. The sequencing sample was made of central memory CD4+ T cells from blood. What the cell subset or site label conveys for this sample: central memory, CD45RA- CD27+. The sequence is built from TRBV29-1 and TRBJ2-7, with the D segment identity uncertain. The nucleotide sequence reads TGCAGCGCCCAATTGAACTCCTACGAGCAGTACTTC. It translates as CSAQLNSYEQYF.